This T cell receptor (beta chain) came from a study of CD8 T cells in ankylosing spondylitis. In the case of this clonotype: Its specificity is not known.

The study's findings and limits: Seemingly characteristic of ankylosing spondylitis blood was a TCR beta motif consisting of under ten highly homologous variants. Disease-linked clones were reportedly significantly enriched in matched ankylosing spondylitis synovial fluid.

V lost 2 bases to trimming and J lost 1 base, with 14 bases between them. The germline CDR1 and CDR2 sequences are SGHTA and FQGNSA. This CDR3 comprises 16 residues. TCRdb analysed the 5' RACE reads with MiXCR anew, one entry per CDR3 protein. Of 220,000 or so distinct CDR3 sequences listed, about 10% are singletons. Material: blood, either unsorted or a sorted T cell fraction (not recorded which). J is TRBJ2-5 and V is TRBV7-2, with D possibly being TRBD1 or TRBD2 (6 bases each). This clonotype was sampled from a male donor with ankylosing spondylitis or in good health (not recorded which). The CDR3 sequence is CASSLSPGALQETQYF. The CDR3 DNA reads TGTGCCAGCAGCTTAAGTCCGGGGGCGCTCCAAGAGACCCAGTACTTC.